A single sample is the source of the 12 T cell receptor beta chains below, sequenced in a study of cytomegalovirus exposure and HLA in healthy donors. Both 60 Vbeta primers and 13 Jbeta primers went into the PCR. The data were produced by immunoSEQ multiplex PCR, yet TCRdb's version contains in-frame clones alone and is incomplete. The table has 55,000 to 75,000 clones, 65% to 80% seen once. Input material: PBMCs. Receptors originate from a man aged 40-55 years in good health and CMV-seropositive.

V and J are TRBV7-8 and TRBJ2-4; maybe TRBD2 (6 bases). The CDR3 totals 15 residues. The germline V gene encodes CDR1 SGHVS and CDR2 FQNEAQ. Trimming removed 5 bases at V and 0 bases at J, with 11 bases between. The CDR3 spells CASSPSGGAKNIQYF. For the CDR3, the DNA is TGTGCCAGCAGCCCGTCCGGGGGAGCCAAAAACATTCAGTACTTC. Together with reference TRBV7-8 and TRBJ2-4, the CDR3 gives the full variable domain: GAGVSQSPRYKVAKRGQDVALRCDPISGHVSLFWYQQALGQGPEFLTYFQNEAQLDKSGLPSDRFFAERPEGSVSTLKIQRTQQEDSAVYLCASSPSGGAKNIQYFGAGTRLSVL.

The CDR3: CASRTQGAAPYEQYF. CDR3 coding DNA: TGTGCCAGTAGAACGCAGGGCGCCGCGCCCTACGAGCAGTACTTC. The chain recombines TRBV19 with TRBJ2-7, with a tentative D call TRBD1 (5 bases). CDR3 length: 15 amino acids. V dropped 6 bases and J dropped 2 bases, with 17 bases sitting between them. Germline V gene lookup returns CDR1 LNHDA and CDR2 SQIVND (reference sequence).

The chain recombines TRBV5-6 with TRBJ2-7; D is possibly TRBD2 (6 bases). Germline CDR1 is SGHDT and CDR2 is YYEEEE. CDR3 length: 17 residues. The ends were cut back, 0 bases at V and 2 bases at J, with 18 bases in the middle. The CDR3 DNA follows: TGTGCCAGCAGCTTGGAGGCGTTGGGGAGGTCGACCTACGAGCAGTACTTC. Its translation is CASSLEALGRSTYEQYF. The full variable domain, with the rest looked up from reference TRBV5-6 and TRBJ2-7, is DAGVTQSPTHLIKTRGQQVTLRCSPKSGHDTVSWYQQALGQGPQFIFQYYEEEERQRGNFPDRFSGHQFPNYSSELNVNALLLGDSALYLCASSLEALGRSTYEQYFGPGTRLTVT.

This chain connects TRBV5-8 to TRBJ2-7; the D is unclear. The V end lost 0 bases, the J end lost 6 bases, and 10 bases lay between the germline ends. Germline V gene data show CDR1 as SGHTS and CDR2 as YDEGEE. The CDR3 is made up of 13 amino acids. Here the CDR3 reads CASSLDSTFEQYF. DNA of the CDR3: TGTGCCAGCAGCTTGGATTCTACGTTCGAGCAGTACTTC.

This chain uses TRBV4-3 with TRBJ2-3; a weak D match, TRBD1 (6 bases). CDR3 size: 19 residues. Trimming took 0 bases from V and 3 from J, leaving 22 bases between them. Germline V gives CDR1 LGHNA, CDR2 YSLEER. CDR3 sequence (DNA): TGCGCCAGCAGCCAAGAAAGGTGGGCTGGGGCAGGGGCGACAGATACGCAGTATTTT. It translates to CASSQERWAGAGATDTQYF.

This clone turned up a few times. The chain links TRBV7-6 to TRBJ1-1; TRBD1 agrees at 7 bases. J gave up 5 bases and V 5 bases, and 11 bases lay outside the gene matches. The length of the CDR3 is 15 residues. Germline CDR1 and CDR2: SGHVS and FNYEAQ. Here the CDR3 reads CASSAATGAGTEAFF. The CDR3 nucleotides read TGTGCCAGCAGCGCCGCCACAGGGGCGGGGACTGAAGCTTTCTTT.

CDR3 coding DNA: TGTGCCAGTAGTATGTCCCGAGCGGGAGATATCTACGAGCAGTACTTC. Protein product: CASSMSRAGDIYEQYF. The rearrangement uses TRBV19 and TRBJ2-7, with 8 nucleotides matching TRBD2. Trimming at V came to 3 bases and at J to 3 bases, leaving 10 bases not matched to a gene. CDR3 length: 16 amino acids. Germline V CDR1 and CDR2: LNHDA, SQIVND (reference sequence). The full variable domain, its missing parts supplied by reference TRBV19 and TRBJ2-7, is DGGITQSPKYLFRKEGQNVTLSCEQNLNHDAMYWYRQDPGQGLRLIYYSQIVNDFQKGDIAEGYSVSREKKESFPLTVTSAQKNPTAFYLCASSMSRAGDIYEQYFGPGTRLTVT.

The chain carries TRBV7-9 and TRBJ2-4, with TRBD2 matching 7 bases. CDR1 SEHNR and CDR2 FQNEAQ come from the germline V gene (reference sequence). The CDR3 contains 14 residues. V was pared by 1 base and J by 5 bases, with 2 bases of the junction left unmatched. CDR3 nucleotide sequence: TGTGCCAGCAGCTTAGGGGGGGGTGAAAACATTCAGTACTTC. It encodes CASSLGGGENIQYF.

This clone was picked up one time. This rearrangement joins TRBV6-1 to TRBJ1-2, with D possibly matching TRBD1 (5 bases). The V end lost 0 bases, the J end lost 7 bases, and 15 bases lay between the germline ends. The CDR3 covers 15 residues. Germline CDR1 and CDR2: MNHNS and SASEGT. As DNA, the CDR3 is TGTGCCAGCAGTGAAGCGGGACCGCGGAGGGCTGGCTACACCTTC. Translated, it gives CASSEAGPRRAGYTF.

V usage is TRBV5-1 and J usage is TRBJ2-3; D is possibly TRBD1 (5 bases). The CDR3 has 14 residues. Germline values: CDR1 SGHRS, CDR2 YFSETQ. The V gene lost 5 bases and the J gene lost 2 bases, with 12 bases spanning the gap. The CDR3 nucleotides read TGCGCCAGCAGTCCTGGACAAGACACAGATACGCAGTATTTT. Translation: CASSPGQDTDTQYF.

The chain employs TRBV18 and TRBJ2-7; D is unresolved. The V end lost 1 base, the J end lost 2 bases, and 9 bases lay between the germline ends. Germline CDR1 and CDR2: KGHSH and LQKENI. The CDR3 consists of 14 residues. The DNA for the CDR3 is TGTGCCAGCTCACCACAGAACCGCGCCTACGAGCAGTACTTC. Translating it yields CASSPQNRAYEQYF.

The V gene is TRBV19, the J gene TRBJ2-7; D might be TRBD1 (6 bases). CDR1 LNHDA and CDR2 SQIVND come from the germline V gene (reference sequence). CDR3 size: 14 residues. The V and J ends lost 3 bases and 7 bases respectively, with 16 bases between them. The CDR3 DNA is TGTGCCAGTAGTATGGGGCAGGGGATGTTGGAGCAGTACTTC. Its protein product is CASSMGQGMLEQYF. Variable domain in full (rest from reference TRBV19 and TRBJ2-7): DGGITQSPKYLFRKEGQNVTLSCEQNLNHDAMYWYRQDPGQGLRLIYYSQIVNDFQKGDIAEGYSVSREKKESFPLTVTSAQKNPTAFYLCASSMGQGMLEQYFGPGTRLTVT.